This T cell receptor beta chain was identified in a study of a mutant IDH1 vaccine in newly diagnosed glioma. Germline V gene data show CDR1 as LGHNA and CDR2 as YSLEER. The V gene lost 0 bases and the J gene lost 5 bases, with 13 bases spanning the gap. The CDR3 runs to 15 residues. The time point denotes: week 23, last vaccination. Doses consisted of 300 ug of mutant IDH1 20-mer peptide each, paired with topical imiquimod. Generated by immunoSEQ multiplex PCR, the TCRdb table keeps only in-frame clones and is missing some. The sample gives 50,000 to 70,000 clones, approximately 87% of which show up once; 10% to 15% is in the top ten. Of note for this clone: The antigen is unknown.

The genes are TRBV4-3 and TRBJ1-2; D perhaps matches TRBD1 (6 bases). The sample in question was PBMCs, obtained from a glioma patient whose treatment included an IDH1 peptide vaccine. The TCR comes from a man aged 18 to 35 with glioma. As DNA, the CDR3 is TGCGCCAGCAGCCAAGAGGTACAGGGACTTTATGGCTACACCTTC. Protein product: CASSQEVQGLYGYTF.